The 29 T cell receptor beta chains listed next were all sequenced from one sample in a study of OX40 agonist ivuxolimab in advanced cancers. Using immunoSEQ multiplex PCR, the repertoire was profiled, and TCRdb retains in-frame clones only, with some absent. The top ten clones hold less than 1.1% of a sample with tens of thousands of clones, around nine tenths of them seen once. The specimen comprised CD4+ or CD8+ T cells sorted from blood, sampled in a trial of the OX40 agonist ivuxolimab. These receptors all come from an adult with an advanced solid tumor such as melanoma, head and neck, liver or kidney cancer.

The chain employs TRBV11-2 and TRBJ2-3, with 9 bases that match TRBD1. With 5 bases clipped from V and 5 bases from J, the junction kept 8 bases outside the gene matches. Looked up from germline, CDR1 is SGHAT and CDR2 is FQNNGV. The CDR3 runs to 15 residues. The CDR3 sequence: CASSHYRGRGDTQYF. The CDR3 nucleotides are TGTGCCAGCAGCCACTACAGGGGGCGGGGAGATACGCAGTATTTT.

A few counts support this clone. In DNA, the CDR3 is TGTGCCAGTAGTATAAGGGGCGAGCAGTACTTC. Protein product: CASSIRGEQYF. This chain joins TRBV19 and TRBJ2-7; TRBD1 might be the D (5 bases). The CDR3 is 11 amino acids. Germline V gene lookup returns CDR1 LNHDA and CDR2 SQIVND (reference sequence). V was shortened by 2 bases and J by 6 bases, with 5 bases between the two germline ends. The full variable domain, rest sourced from reference TRBV19 and TRBJ2-7, is DGGITQSPKYLFRKEGQNVTLSCEQNLNHDAMYWYRQDPGQGLRLIYYSQIVNDFQKGDIAEGYSVSREKKESFPLTVTSAQKNPTAFYLCASSIRGEQYFGPGTRLTVT.

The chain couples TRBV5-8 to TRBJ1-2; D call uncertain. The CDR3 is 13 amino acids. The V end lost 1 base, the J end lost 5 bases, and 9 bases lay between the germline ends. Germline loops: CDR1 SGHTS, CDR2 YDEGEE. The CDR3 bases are TGTGCCAGCAGCTTGACCCAGGCTTATGGCTACACCTTC. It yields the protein CASSLTQAYGYTF.

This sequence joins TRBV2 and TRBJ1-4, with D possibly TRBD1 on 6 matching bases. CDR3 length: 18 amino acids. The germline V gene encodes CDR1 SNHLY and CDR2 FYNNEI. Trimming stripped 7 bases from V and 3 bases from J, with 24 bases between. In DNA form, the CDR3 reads TGTGCCAGCAAGCGACTTATAACCGGGACATACTCTAATGAAAAACTGTTTTTT. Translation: CASKRLITGTYSNEKLFF.

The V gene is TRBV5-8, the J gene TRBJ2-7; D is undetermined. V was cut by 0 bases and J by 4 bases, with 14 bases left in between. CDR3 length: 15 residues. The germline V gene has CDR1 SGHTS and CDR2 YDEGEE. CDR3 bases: TGTGCCAGCAGCTTGGTTGGCGCCTTAAGATACGAGCAGTACTTC. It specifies CASSLVGALRYEQYF.

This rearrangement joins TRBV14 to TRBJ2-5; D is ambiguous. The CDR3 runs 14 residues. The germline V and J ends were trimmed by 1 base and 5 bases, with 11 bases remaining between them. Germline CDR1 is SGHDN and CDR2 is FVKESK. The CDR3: CASSQVHGFETQYF. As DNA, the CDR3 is TGTGCCAGCAGCCAAGTTCATGGTTTTGAGACCCAGTACTTC.

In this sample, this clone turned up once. The CDR3 loop reads CASSLWFGSGNEQFF. The CDR3 region has the DNA TGCGCCAGCAGCTTGTGGTTTGGTTCCGGCAATGAGCAGTTCTTC. The chain carries TRBV5-1 and TRBJ2-1; D gene ambiguous. V gave up 1 base and J gave up 6 bases, with 14 bases separating them. Germline V gives CDR1 SGHRS, CDR2 YFSETQ. This CDR3 has 15 amino acids.

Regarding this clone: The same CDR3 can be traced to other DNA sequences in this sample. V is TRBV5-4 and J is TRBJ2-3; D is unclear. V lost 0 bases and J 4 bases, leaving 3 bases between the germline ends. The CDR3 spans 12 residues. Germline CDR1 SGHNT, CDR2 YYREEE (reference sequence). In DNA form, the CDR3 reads TGTGCCAGCAGCTTGGACGCAGATACGCAGTATTTT. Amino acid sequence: CASSLDADTQYF.

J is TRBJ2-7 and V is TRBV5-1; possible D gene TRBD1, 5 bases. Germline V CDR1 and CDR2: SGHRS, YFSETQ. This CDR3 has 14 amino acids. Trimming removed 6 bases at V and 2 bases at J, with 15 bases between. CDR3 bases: TGCGCCAGCAATCCAGGGCAGTTTGCCTACGAGCAGTACTTC. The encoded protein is CASNPGQFAYEQYF. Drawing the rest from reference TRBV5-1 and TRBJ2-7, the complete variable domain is KAGVTQTPRYLIKTRGQQVTLSCSPISGHRSVSWYQQTPGQGLQFLFEYFSETQRNKGNFPGRFSGRQFSNSRSEMNVSTLELGDSALYLCASNPGQFAYEQYFGPGTRLTVT.

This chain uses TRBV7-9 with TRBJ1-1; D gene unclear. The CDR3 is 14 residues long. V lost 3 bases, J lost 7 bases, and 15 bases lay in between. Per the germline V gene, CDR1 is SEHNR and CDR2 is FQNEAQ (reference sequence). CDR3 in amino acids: CASSLSLTGDEAFF. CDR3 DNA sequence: TGTGCCAGCAGCTTGAGTCTTACCGGGGATGAAGCTTTCTTT.

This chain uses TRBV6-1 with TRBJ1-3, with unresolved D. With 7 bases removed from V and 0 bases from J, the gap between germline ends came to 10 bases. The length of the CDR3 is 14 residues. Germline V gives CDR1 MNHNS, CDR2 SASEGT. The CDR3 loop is CASTQDRSGNTIYF. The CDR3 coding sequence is TGTGCCAGCACCCAGGATCGCTCTGGAAACACCATATATTTT.

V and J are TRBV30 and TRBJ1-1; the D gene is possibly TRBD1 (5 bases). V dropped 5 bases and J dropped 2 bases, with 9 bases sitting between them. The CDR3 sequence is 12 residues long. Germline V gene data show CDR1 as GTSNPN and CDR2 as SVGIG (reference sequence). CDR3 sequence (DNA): TGTGCCTGGGGGACGGGAAACACTGAAGCTTTCTTT. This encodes CAWGTGNTEAFF. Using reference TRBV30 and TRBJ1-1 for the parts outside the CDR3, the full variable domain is SQTIHQWPATLVQPVGSPLSLECTVEGTSNPNLYWYRQAAGRGLQLLFYSVGIGQISSEVPQNLSASRPQDRQFILSSKKLLLSDSGFYLCAWGTGNTEAFFGQGTRLTVV.

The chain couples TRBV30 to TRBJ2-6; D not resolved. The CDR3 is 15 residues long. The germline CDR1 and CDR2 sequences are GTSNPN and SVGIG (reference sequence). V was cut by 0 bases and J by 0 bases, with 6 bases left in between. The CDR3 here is CAWSVGFSGANVLTF. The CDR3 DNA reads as TGTGCCTGGAGTGTTGGCTTCTCTGGGGCCAACGTCCTGACTTTC.

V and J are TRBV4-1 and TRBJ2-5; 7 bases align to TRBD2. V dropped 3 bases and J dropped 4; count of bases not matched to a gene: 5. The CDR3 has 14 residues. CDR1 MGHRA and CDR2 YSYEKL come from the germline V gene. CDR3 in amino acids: CASSQSSGPETQYF. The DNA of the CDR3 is TGCGCCAGCAGCCAGTCTAGCGGCCCAGAGACCCAGTACTTC.

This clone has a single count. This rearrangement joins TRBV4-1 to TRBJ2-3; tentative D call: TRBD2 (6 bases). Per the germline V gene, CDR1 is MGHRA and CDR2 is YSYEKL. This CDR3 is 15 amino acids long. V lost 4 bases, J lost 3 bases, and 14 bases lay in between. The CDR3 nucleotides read TGCGCCAGCAGCCCGCTTAGCGGTTTAACAGATACGCAGTATTTT. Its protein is CASSPLSGLTDTQYF.

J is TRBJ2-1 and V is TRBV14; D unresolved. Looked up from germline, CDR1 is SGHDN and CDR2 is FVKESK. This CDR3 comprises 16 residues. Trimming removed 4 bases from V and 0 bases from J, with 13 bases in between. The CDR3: CASSPYRTGSYNEQFF. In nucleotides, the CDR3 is TGTGCCAGCAGCCCCTATCGCACTGGCTCCTACAATGAGCAGTTCTTC.

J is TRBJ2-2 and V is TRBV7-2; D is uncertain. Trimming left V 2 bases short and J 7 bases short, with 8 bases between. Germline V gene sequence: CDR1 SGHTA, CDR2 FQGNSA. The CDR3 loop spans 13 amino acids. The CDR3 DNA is TGTGCCAGCAGCTTACTCGGATTCGGGGAGCTGTTTTTT. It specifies CASSLLGFGELFF.

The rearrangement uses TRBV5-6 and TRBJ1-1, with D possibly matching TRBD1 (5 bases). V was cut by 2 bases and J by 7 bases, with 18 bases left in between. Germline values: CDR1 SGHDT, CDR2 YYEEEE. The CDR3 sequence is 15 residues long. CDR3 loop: CASSLKSVFGGEAFF. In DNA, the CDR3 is TGTGCCAGCAGCTTAAAATCAGTGTTTGGGGGTGAAGCTTTCTTT.

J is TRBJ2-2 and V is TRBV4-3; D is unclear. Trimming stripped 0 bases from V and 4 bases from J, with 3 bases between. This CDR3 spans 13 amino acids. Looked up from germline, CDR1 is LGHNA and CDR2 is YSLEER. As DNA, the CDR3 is TGCGCCAGCAGCCAAGAGATCACCGGGGAGCTGTTTTTT. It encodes CASSQEITGELFF.

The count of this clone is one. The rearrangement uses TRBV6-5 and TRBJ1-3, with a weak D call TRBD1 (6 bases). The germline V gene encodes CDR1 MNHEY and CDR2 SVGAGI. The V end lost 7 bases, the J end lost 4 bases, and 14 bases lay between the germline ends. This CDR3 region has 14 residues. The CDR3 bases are TGTGCCAGCACCCGACCGGGGGCAGGAAACACCATATATTTT. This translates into CASTRPGAGNTIYF.

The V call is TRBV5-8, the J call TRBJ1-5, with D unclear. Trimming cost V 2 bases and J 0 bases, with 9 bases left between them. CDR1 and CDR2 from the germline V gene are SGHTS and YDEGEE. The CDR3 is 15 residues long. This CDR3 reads CASSFRRNSNQPQHF. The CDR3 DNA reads TGTGCCAGCAGCTTTCGTCGGAATAGCAATCAGCCCCAGCATTTT. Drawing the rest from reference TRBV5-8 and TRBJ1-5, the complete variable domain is EAGVTQSPTHLIKTRGQQATLRCSPISGHTSVYWYQQALGLGLQFLLWYDEGEERNRGNFPPRFSGRQFPNYSSELNVNALELEDSALYLCASSFRRNSNQPQHFGDGTRLSIL.

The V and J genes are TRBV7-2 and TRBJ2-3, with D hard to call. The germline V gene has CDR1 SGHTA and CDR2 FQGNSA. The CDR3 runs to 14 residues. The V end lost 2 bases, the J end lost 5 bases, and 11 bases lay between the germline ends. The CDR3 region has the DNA TGTGCCAGCAGCTTAAGTACCCCGGGAGATACGCAGTATTTT. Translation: CASSLSTPGDTQYF.

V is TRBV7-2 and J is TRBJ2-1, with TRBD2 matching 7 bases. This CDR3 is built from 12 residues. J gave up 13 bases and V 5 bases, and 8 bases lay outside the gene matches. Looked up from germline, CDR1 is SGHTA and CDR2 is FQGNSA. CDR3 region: CASSPYTGGQFF. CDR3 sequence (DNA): TGTGCCAGCAGCCCGTATACGGGAGGACAGTTCTTC.

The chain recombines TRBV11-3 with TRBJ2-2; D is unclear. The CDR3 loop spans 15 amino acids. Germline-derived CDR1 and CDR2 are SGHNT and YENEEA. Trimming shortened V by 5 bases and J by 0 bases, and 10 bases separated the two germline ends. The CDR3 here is CASSPSLANTGELFF. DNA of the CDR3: TGTGCCAGCAGCCCATCACTCGCGAACACCGGGGAGCTGTTTTTT.

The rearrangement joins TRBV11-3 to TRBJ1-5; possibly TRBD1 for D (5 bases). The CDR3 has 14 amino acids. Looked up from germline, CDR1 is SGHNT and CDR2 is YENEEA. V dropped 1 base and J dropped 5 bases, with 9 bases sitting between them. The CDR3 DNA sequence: TGTGCCAGCAGCTTAGTACACAGGCATCAGCCCCAGCATTTT. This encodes CASSLVHRHQPQHF.

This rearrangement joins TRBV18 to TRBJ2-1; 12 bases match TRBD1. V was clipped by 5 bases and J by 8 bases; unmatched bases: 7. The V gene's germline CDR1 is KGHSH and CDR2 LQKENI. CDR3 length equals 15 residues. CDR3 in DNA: TGTGCCAGCTCATGGGGACAGGGGGCCAGGGATGAGCAGTTCTTC. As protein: CASSWGQGARDEQFF.

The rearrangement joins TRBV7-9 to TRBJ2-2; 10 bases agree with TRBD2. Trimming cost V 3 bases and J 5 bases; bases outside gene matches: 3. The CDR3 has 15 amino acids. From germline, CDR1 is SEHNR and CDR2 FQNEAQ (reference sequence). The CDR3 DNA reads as TGTGCCAGCAGCTTTCTAGCGGGAGTAACCGGGGAGCTGTTTTTT. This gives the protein CASSFLAGVTGELFF.

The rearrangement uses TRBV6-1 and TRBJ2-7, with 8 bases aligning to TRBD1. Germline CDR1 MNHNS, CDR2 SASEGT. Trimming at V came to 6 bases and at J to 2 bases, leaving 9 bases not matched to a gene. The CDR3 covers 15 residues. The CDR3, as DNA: TGTGCCAGCAGCGGCGAAGGACAGGGCGCCTACGAGCAGTACTTC. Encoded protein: CASSGEGQGAYEQYF.

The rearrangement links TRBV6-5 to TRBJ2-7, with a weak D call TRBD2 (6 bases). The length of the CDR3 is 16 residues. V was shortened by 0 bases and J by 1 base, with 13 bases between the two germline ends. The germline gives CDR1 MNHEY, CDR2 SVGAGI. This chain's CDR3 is CASSYSPPSESYEQYF. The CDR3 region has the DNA TGTGCCAGCAGTTACTCCCCCCCTAGCGAGTCCTACGAGCAGTACTTC.